Each of the 20 T cell receptor beta chains below was sequenced from the same sample in a study of blood T cell repertoires in COVID-19. Data came from immunoSEQ multiplex PCR; TCRdb stores just in-frame clones and leaves some out. The repertoire holds 200,000 to 300,000 clones, with more than 75% as singletons. The source material was peripheral blood. The source is a woman aged 55-69 years with COVID-19, enrolled during active disease.

The chain employs TRBV29-1 and TRBJ1-3; tentative D call: TRBD1 (6 bases). Germline V gives CDR1 SQVTM, CDR2 ANQGSEA. The CDR3 is made up of 15 amino acids. Trimming took off 6 bases at V and 4 bases at J, with 19 bases between the two ends. The CDR3 loop reads CSVIDRTDPGNTIYF. The CDR3 nucleotides are TGCAGCGTGATTGATCGGACAGATCCGGGAAACACCATATATTTT.

This clone is a singleton in its sample. The J gene is TRBJ2-1, the V gene TRBV19, with 12 bases lining up with TRBD2. The CDR3 length is 19 residues. Per the germline V gene, CDR1 is LNHDA and CDR2 is SQIVND (reference sequence). With 1 base clipped from V and 4 bases from J, the junction kept 11 bases outside the gene matches. DNA of the CDR3: TGTGCCAGTAGTATAGTGGCTAGCGGGAGGGCCGGTGGGTACAATGAGCAGTTCTTC. Protein product: CASSIVASGRAGGYNEQFF.

The rearrangement links TRBV19 to TRBJ1-1; D perhaps matches TRBD1 (5 bases). The V and J ends lost 5 bases and 5 bases respectively, with 12 bases between them. This CDR3 comprises 13 residues. Per germline, CDR1 LNHDA and CDR2 SQIVND (reference sequence). The CDR3 nucleotides are TGTGCCAGTAGTCTACGGGACTTTACTGAAGCTTTCTTT. Protein: CASSLRDFTEAFF. The complete variable domain, with remaining parts taken from reference TRBV19 and TRBJ1-1, reads DGGITQSPKYLFRKEGQNVTLSCEQNLNHDAMYWYRQDPGQGLRLIYYSQIVNDFQKGDIAEGYSVSREKKESFPLTVTSAQKNPTAFYLCASSLRDFTEAFFGQGTRLTVV.

The chain joins TRBV29-1 to TRBJ2-1, with 12 bases identical to TRBD2. From germline, CDR1 is SQVTM and CDR2 ANQGSEA. The CDR3 covers 12 residues. V shed 5 bases, J shed 13 bases, and the junction held 6 bases outside the gene matches. The CDR3 protein is CSVRLAGGEQFF. Written as DNA, the CDR3 is TGCAGCGTTCGGCTAGCGGGAGGGGAACAGTTCTTC.

The rearrangement uses TRBV10-1 and TRBJ2-2, with unresolved D. Germline CDR1 and CDR2: WNHNN and SYGVQD (reference sequence). The CDR3 extends over 15 amino acids. Deletions cut 3 bases from V and 1 base from J, with 9 bases between. CDR3 in DNA: TGCGCCAGCAGTGACGCGGCCCTGAACACCGGGGAGCTGTTTTTT. The encoded protein is CASSDAALNTGELFF.

There are a few counts of this clone. J is TRBJ1-2 and V is TRBV25-1, with D perhaps matching TRBD1 (5 bases). CDR3 length: 13 residues. The V end lost 5 bases, the J end lost 0 bases, and 7 bases lay between the germline ends. Germline CDR1 is MGHDK and CDR2 is SYGVNS. The CDR3 loop reads CASSQGTNYGYTF. The CDR3 DNA reads TGTGCCAGCAGTCAGGGTACTAACTATGGCTACACCTTC.

The chain recombines TRBV27 with TRBJ1-4, with D uncertain. This CDR3 comprises 16 residues. Germline V gives CDR1 MNHEY, CDR2 SMNVEV (reference sequence). V was shortened by 4 bases and J by 0 bases, with 12 bases between the two germline ends. The CDR3 reads CASSYRFPATNEKLFF. CDR3 nucleotides: TGTGCCAGCAGTTATCGGTTTCCGGCAACTAATGAAAAACTGTTTTTT. The complete variable domain, with remaining parts taken from reference TRBV27 and TRBJ1-4, reads EAQVTQNPRYLITVTGKKLTVTCSQNMNHEYMSWYRQDPGLGLRQIYYSMNVEVTDKGDVPEGYKVSRKEKRNFPLILESPSPNQTSLYFCASSYRFPATNEKLFFGSGTQLSVL.

The gene calls are TRBV12-3 or TRBV12-4 and TRBJ1-6; weak D call: TRBD1 (5 bases). This CDR3 comprises 12 residues. Trimming pared 7 bases from V and 8 bases from J, leaving 9 bases between. For the CDR3, the DNA is TGTGCCAGCAACGTAGGGGATTCACCCCTCCACTTT. Protein sequence: CASNVGDSPLHF.

The chain is built from TRBV7-3 and TRBJ2-1; TRBD1 agrees at 8 bases. The J segment lost 6 bases and the V segment lost 0 bases, leaving 4 bases of the junction unmatched. CDR1 is SGHTA, CDR2 FQGTGA, per germline. The CDR3 totals 15 residues. DNA for the CDR3: TGTGCCAGCAGCTTAACCTGGACAGGGCTCAATGAGCAGTTCTTC. Amino acids: CASSLTWTGLNEQFF.

This clone has a handful of counts. The CDR3 sequence: CASSHRQGGTEAFF. The CDR3 nucleotides read TGTGCCAGCAGCCACCGACAGGGAGGCACTGAAGCTTTCTTT. V is TRBV3-1 (or the pseudogene TRBV3-2) and J is TRBJ1-1; 7 bases match TRBD1. This CDR3 spans 14 amino acids. CDR1 LGHDT and CDR2 YNNKEL come from the germline V gene (reference sequence). Trimming cost V 3 bases and J 4 bases; bases outside gene matches: 5.

The chain combines TRBV27 with TRBJ2-2; 9 nucleotides line up with TRBD2. The CDR3 loop spans 14 amino acids. V shed 6 bases and J 7 bases; nucleotides not matched to a gene: 6. Germline V gives CDR1 MNHEY, CDR2 SMNVEV (reference sequence). The DNA for the CDR3 is TGTGCCAGCAGCCGTAGCGGGAGTTACGGGGAGCTGTTTTTT. This codes for CASSRSGSYGELFF.

J is TRBJ2-2 and V is TRBV7-8; 8 bases fit TRBD2. This CDR3 is 13 amino acids long. The germline V gene encodes CDR1 SGHVS and CDR2 FQNEAQ. The CDR3 region has the DNA TGTGTGGGGGGACTAGTAGGGACCGGGGAGCTGTTTTTT. Protein product: CVGGLVGTGELFF.

The chain combines TRBV18 with TRBJ1-1, with a weak D call TRBD1 (5 bases). Germline CDR1 and CDR2: KGHSH and LQKENI. This CDR3 has 17 amino acids. V gave up 3 bases and J gave up 4 bases, with 21 bases separating them. CDR3 residues: CASSPAVQGWGSTEAFF. CDR3 nucleotide sequence: TGTGCCAGCTCACCCGCTGTGCAGGGTTGGGGCTCCACTGAAGCTTTCTTT.

This chain joins TRBV7-2 and TRBJ1-5; D may be TRBD1 (6 bases). This CDR3 region has 18 residues. Germline values: CDR1 SGHTA, CDR2 FQGNSA. Trimming left V 1 base short and J 0 bases short, with 16 bases between. DNA for the CDR3: TGTGCCAGCAGCTTAGGGGGGCCGGCTCAAATTAGCAATCAGCCCCAGCATTTT. Amino acids: CASSLGGPAQISNQPQHF.

The gene calls are TRBV29-1 and TRBJ1-1; TRBD1 matches 8 bases. CDR1 and CDR2 (germline): SQVTM, ANQGSEA. V lost 6 bases and J lost 6; bases outside the gene matches: 15. This CDR3 has 15 amino acids. Written as DNA, the CDR3 is TGCAGCGTAGACTCCCAGACAGGGGTTAGGTCTGAAGCTTTCTTT. This sequence encodes CSVDSQTGVRSEAFF.

J is TRBJ2-2 and V is TRBV9, with D uncertain. The CDR3 is made up of 15 amino acids. V was clipped by 0 bases and J by 4 bases, with 10 bases between them. The V gene's germline CDR1 is SGDLS and CDR2 YYNGEE. The CDR3 loop reads CASSVANPGTGELFF. CDR3 nucleotides: TGTGCCAGCAGCGTAGCTAATCCGGGCACCGGGGAGCTGTTTTTT. The entire variable domain, with the rest obtained from reference TRBV9 and TRBJ2-2, is as follows: DSGVTQTPKHLITATGQRVTLRCSPRSGDLSVYWYQQSLDQGLQFLIQYYNGEERAKGNILERFSAQQFPDLHSELNLSSLELGDSALYFCASSVANPGTGELFFGEGSRLTVL.

The rearrangement joins TRBV7-2 to TRBJ2-1; TRBD2 aligns across 10 bases. The CDR3 is 16 amino acids. V lost 2 bases and J lost 7; bases outside the gene matches: 8. Germline V gene data show CDR1 as SGHTA and CDR2 as FQGNSA. Here the CDR3 DNA reads TGTGCCAGCAGCTTAAGGGGGCTAGCGGGGGTAAATGAGCAGTTCTTC. Amino acid sequence: CASSLRGLAGVNEQFF.

V gene TRBV28 combines with J gene TRBJ1-2; 10 nucleotides match TRBD1. V gave up 10 bases and J gave up 6 bases; unmatched junction bases: 8. This CDR3 contains 13 residues. From germline, CDR1 is MDHEN and CDR2 SYDVKM. The CDR3 sequence is CATRGTGDNGYTF. Written as DNA, the CDR3 is TGTGCCACCCGCGGGACAGGGGATAATGGCTACACCTTC.

The V gene is TRBV6-1, the J gene TRBJ1-1; D might be TRBD1 (5 bases). V lost 2 bases to trimming and J lost 4 bases, with 11 bases between them. CDR3 length equals 14 residues. The V gene's germline CDR1 is MNHNS and CDR2 SASEGT. CDR3 residues: CASSESRGGTEAFF. In nucleotides, the CDR3 is TGTGCCAGCAGTGAATCTAGGGGAGGCACTGAAGCTTTCTTT.

There are a few counts of this clone. This chain uses TRBV19 with TRBJ2-5; D may be TRBD2 (6 bases). Trimming took 3 bases from V and 9 from J, leaving 8 bases between them. Germline CDR1 LNHDA, CDR2 SQIVND (reference sequence). This CDR3 has 11 residues. The CDR3 nucleotides are TGTGCCAGTAGTATTGGGGAGGCCCAGTACTTC. Its protein is CASSIGEAQYF.